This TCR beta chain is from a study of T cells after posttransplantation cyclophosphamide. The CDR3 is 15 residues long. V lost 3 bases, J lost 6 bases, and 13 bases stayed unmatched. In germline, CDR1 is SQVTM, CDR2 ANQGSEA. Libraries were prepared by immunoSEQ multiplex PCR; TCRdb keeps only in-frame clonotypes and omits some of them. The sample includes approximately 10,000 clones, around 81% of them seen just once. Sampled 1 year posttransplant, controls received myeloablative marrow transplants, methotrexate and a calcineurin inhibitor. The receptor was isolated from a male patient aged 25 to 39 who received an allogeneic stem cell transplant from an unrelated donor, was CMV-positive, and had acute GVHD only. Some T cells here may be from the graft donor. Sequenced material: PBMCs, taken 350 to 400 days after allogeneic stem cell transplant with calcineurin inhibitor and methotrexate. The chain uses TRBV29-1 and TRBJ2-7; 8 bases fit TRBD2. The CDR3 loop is CSVEDGLAQPCEQYF. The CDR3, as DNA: TGCAGCGTTGAGGATGGACTAGCTCAACCCTGCGAGCAGTACTTC.